These T cell receptor beta chains were read from a single sample in a study of PD-1 blockade in classical Hodgkin lymphoma. Generated by immunoSEQ multiplex PCR, the TCRdb table keeps only in-frame clones and is missing some. The data hold about 24,000 clones, with 81% observed a single time. The sample in question was peripheral blood mononuclear cells (PBMCs), obtained before the second cycle of nivolumab. The receptors were sampled from a human donor with classical Hodgkin lymphoma. Both conserved end residues are part of each CDR3. The D gene is left open where the match is weak. Size is omitted from some rows. Given values are once, few, many or a class for expanded clones.

d_gene: NA; j_gene: TRBJ2-7; v_gene: TRBV27; abundance: NA; CDR3nt: TGTGCCAGCAGTTTGAAAGGGCAGAGCTCCTACGAGCAGTACTTC; CDR3aa: CASSLKGQSSYEQYF
d_gene: NA; j_gene: TRBJ1-4; v_gene: TRBV30; abundance: NA; CDR3nt: TGTGCCTGGAGGCTGACGGGAGGAGGTGAAAAACTGTTTTTT; CDR3aa: CAWRLTGGGEKLFF
d_gene: TRBD1; j_gene: TRBJ1-3; v_gene: TRBV6-1; abundance: NA; CDR3nt: TGTGCCAGCAGGGAACCAGGTACCGGGACAGGCATTGGAAACACCATATATTTT; CDR3aa: CASREPGTGTGIGNTIYF
d_gene: TRBD2; j_gene: TRBJ2-4; v_gene: TRBV10-1; abundance: NA; CDR3nt: TGCGCCAGCAGTGACGGGGGGACTCTGGACAAAGGTCCCAACAAAAACATTCAGTACTTC; CDR3aa: CASSDGGTLDKGPNKNIQYF
d_gene: NA; j_gene: TRBJ2-7; v_gene: TRBV5-6; abundance: NA; CDR3nt: TGTGCCAGCAGCTTGGAAGGACGGCCGTTCTACGAGCAGTACTTC; CDR3aa: CASSLEGRPFYEQYF
d_gene: NA; j_gene: TRBJ1-1; v_gene: TRBV7-6; abundance: NA; CDR3nt: TGTGCCAGCAGCCTGACAGGGAACACTGAAGCTTTCTTT; CDR3aa: CASSLTGNTEAFF
d_gene: NA; j_gene: TRBJ1-5; v_gene: TRBV5-1; abundance: NA; CDR3nt: TGCGCCAGCAGCTTGGTACCGAACGATCAGCCCCAGCATTTT; CDR3aa: CASSLVPNDQPQHF
d_gene: NA; j_gene: TRBJ2-2; v_gene: TRBV4-2; abundance: medium-sized; CDR3nt: TGTGCCAGCAGCGACGCGAACACCGGGGAGCTGTTTTTT; CDR3aa: CASSDANTGELFF
d_gene: TRBD2; j_gene: TRBJ2-2; v_gene: TRBV5-4; abundance: NA; CDR3nt: TGTGCCAGCAGCGCACCTTCGGGACTAGCGGGAGGATTGGCCGGGGAGCTGTTTTTT; CDR3aa: CASSAPSGLAGGLAGELFF
d_gene: NA; j_gene: TRBJ1-3; v_gene: TRBV9; abundance: NA; CDR3nt: TGTGCCAGCAACCAAGGACAGACGAGCTCTGGAAACACCATATATTTT; CDR3aa: CASNQGQTSSGNTIYF
d_gene: NA; j_gene: TRBJ1-2; v_gene: TRBV19; abundance: once; CDR3nt: TGTGCCAGTAGTATCAGTGTATATGGCTACACCTTC; CDR3aa: CASSISVYGYTF
d_gene: NA; j_gene: TRBJ2-2; v_gene: TRBV19; abundance: NA; CDR3nt: TGTGCCAGTAATGCGTTACAGGTGGCCGGGGAGCTGTTTTTT; CDR3aa: CASNALQVAGELFF
d_gene: NA; j_gene: TRBJ1-1; v_gene: TRBV6-1; abundance: few; CDR3nt: TGTGCCAGCGGTTTAGACAGGAACACTGAAGCTTTCTTT; CDR3aa: CASGLDRNTEAFF
d_gene: NA; j_gene: TRBJ1-3; v_gene: TRBV9; abundance: NA; CDR3nt: TGTGCCAGCAGCGGAGCCCCTGGGCGCAGGAGCTCTGGAAACACCATATATTTT; CDR3aa: CASSGAPGRRSSGNTIYF
d_gene: NA; j_gene: TRBJ1-2; v_gene: TRBV9; abundance: NA; CDR3nt: TGTGCCAGCAGCGTAGAGTCAGGGGCGTTCCCTTATGGCTACACCTTC; CDR3aa: CASSVESGAFPYGYTF
d_gene: NA; j_gene: TRBJ1-2; v_gene: TRBV27; abundance: NA; CDR3nt: TGTGCCAGCAGTCGCCCGGGACGTGGCTACACCTTC; CDR3aa: CASSRPGRGYTF
d_gene: TRBD2; j_gene: TRBJ2-1; v_gene: TRBV28; abundance: NA; CDR3nt: TGTGCCAGCAGGACTAGCGGGAATCAGAATGAGCAGTTCTTC; CDR3aa: CASRTSGNQNEQFF